This TCR beta chain was identified in a study of cytomegalovirus exposure and HLA in healthy donors (dated by TCRdb to about 2017). In terms of the full investigation: According to a later analysis, the roughly 130 validation repertoires were produced on the same platform as the approximately 600 repertoires of the first cohort. The study was designed to test whether signatures of past pathogen exposure could be identified by cataloging public T cell receptors. Besides the first cohort of around 670 subjects, a separate validation cohort made up of 120 different subjects was used. The study combined high-throughput TCR immunosequencing, statistical association of individual TCRs with disease status, and machine learning to predict cytomegalovirus infection status. Beyond this particular receptor, the publication reports: Most TCR sequences were seen in very few donors, while some public TCRs were found in many individuals. A total of fewer than 200 TCR beta chains were listed by the study as associated with cytomegalovirus. It was suggested by the authors that the approach could potentially be generalized to other disease states and immunological phenotypes. A later analysis lacked HLA typing for the validation cohort, so it scored co-occurrence in that cohort across all 110 or so repertoires. Three of the identified cytomegalovirus-associated TCR beta chains were confirmed in vitro to be specific for cytomegalovirus antigens. The classifier was reported to diagnose cytomegalovirus status with high specificity and sensitivity in both the original and validation cohorts. Subsequent analysis determined that TCRs grouped into clusters in the first cohort also showed a tendency toward co-occurrence across the roughly 130 validation repertoires, and approximately 93% of cluster scores exceeded 0.

Receptors were amplified or captured by the immunoSEQ multiplex PCR assay. As for how the authors treated the data: A statistical classification framework was built to diagnose cytomegalovirus status from the catalog of TCR beta chain sequences. TCRdb stores this immuneACCESS table with in-frame sequences only. Part of the clones is absent; in the studies checked, under half of the shortfall reflects unresolved V genes, and no reason is known for the rest. The V and J calls and clone size were taken over from that table, and D and trimming were inferred from the DNA. This sample lists more than 95,000 clones; roughly nine tenths were detected once. The ten biggest clones cover 4% to 5.5% of the sample. A note on this clone: Its antigen target is currently unknown. No much larger clonotype is one base removed from it; base qualities were not supplied.

The CDR3 spans 16 residues, from the cysteine through the phenylalanine. Only the CDR3 portion is preserved as DNA: 48 bases, with reading frame beginning at the first base. Trimmed from V: 3 bases; trimmed from J: 0 bases; junction bases lacking a gene match: 6. According to the germline V gene, CDR1 reads LGHNA and CDR2 reads YNFKEQ. The donors belonged to the validation cohort of under 150 subjects, which was separate from the approximately 700-subject first cohort. The receptor chain draws on TRBV4-2 and TRBJ2-3; TRBD2 matches 7 bases in the middle. Specimen: PBMCs. The clonotype comes from a man younger than 35 in good health and CMV-seropositive. The DNA sequence is as follows: TGTGCCAGCAGCCAGGGACTACGACCTAGCACAGATACGCAGTATTTT. Its amino acids are CASSQGLRPSTDTQYF.